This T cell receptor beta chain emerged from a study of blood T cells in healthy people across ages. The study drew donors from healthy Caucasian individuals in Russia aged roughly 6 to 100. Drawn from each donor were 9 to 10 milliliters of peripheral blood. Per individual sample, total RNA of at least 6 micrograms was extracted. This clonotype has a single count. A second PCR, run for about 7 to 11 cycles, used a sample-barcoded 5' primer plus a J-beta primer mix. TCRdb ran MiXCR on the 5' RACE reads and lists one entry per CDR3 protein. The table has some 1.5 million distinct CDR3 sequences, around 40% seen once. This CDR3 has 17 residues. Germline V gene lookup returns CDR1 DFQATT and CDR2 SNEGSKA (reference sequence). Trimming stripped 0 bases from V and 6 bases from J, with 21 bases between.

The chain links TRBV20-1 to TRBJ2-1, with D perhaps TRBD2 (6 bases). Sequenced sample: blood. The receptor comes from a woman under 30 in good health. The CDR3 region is CSARDPEEGKPLNEQFF. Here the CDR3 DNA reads TGCAGTGCTAGAGATCCGGAGGAGGGAAAGCCTCTCAATGAGCAGTTCTTC.